One sample yielded the 30 T cell receptor beta chains listed below, sequenced in a study of CD8 T cells in ankylosing spondylitis. TCRdb independently ran MiXCR on the 5' RACE reads; one entry per CDR3 protein. This repertoire shows under 150,000 distinct CDR3 sequences, 9.3% found once; its top ten account for approximately 3.3%. Input material: blood, either unsorted or a sorted T cell fraction (not recorded which). Every receptor here comes from a male donor with ankylosing spondylitis or in good health (not recorded which).

This clonotype was counted many times. The gene calls are TRBV20-1 and TRBJ2-2; tentatively, D is TRBD1 (6 bases). Germline V gives CDR1 DFQATT, CDR2 SNEGSKA (reference sequence). Trimming removed 1 base at V and 7 bases at J, with 16 bases between. CDR3 size: 15 residues. The CDR3 spells CSARVGTNLNGELFF. In DNA, the CDR3 is TGCAGTGCTAGAGTCGGGACAAATCTTAACGGGGAGCTGTTTTTT.

This clonotype was recorded many times. J is TRBJ2-3 and V is TRBV7-6; TRBD1 agrees at 8 bases. The junction had 5 bases not matched to a gene; V was cut back by 5 bases and J by 1 base. In germline, CDR1 is SGHVS, CDR2 FNYEAQ. This CDR3 is 15 amino acids long. In DNA form, the CDR3 reads TGTGCCAGCAGCCAGACAGGGGTAGGCACAGATACGCAGTATTTT. Its translation: CASSQTGVGTDTQYF. The whole variable domain, remainder taken from reference TRBV7-6 and TRBJ2-3, is GAGVSQSPRYKVTKRGQDVALRCDPISGHVSLYWYRQALGQGPEFLTYFNYEAQQDKSGLPNDRFSAERPEGSISTLTIQRTEQRDSAMYRCASSQTGVGTDTQYFGPGTRLTVL.

The chain combines TRBV11-2 with TRBJ1-6; TRBD1 agrees at 9 bases. The V and J ends lost 5 bases and 0 bases, in that order; junction bases with no gene match: 8. CDR1 and CDR2 (germline): SGHAT, FQNNGV. CDR3 size: 18 residues. The CDR3 DNA follows: TGTGCCAGCAGCCAGGAACGGGACAGGGTCTCCTATAATTCACCCCTCCACTTT. Translated: CASSQERDRVSYNSPLHF.

This clonotype was seen ten or more times. The V gene is TRBV5-1, the J gene TRBJ2-2; 7 bases match TRBD2. Unmatched junction bases numbered 6, after V lost 2 bases and J lost 2 bases. Germline-derived CDR1 and CDR2 are SGHRS and YFSETQ. This CDR3 has 16 residues. The CDR3 bases are TGCGCCAGCAGCTTTTCTAGCGGCCTTAACACCGGGGAGCTGTTTTTT. It translates to CASSFSSGLNTGELFF.

This clonotype was recorded at least ten times. Germline is not matched at one junction end, which may reflect a read error. The chain links TRBV29-1 to TRBJ2-6, with TRBD2 identical over 7 bases. Looked up from germline, CDR1 is SQVTM and CDR2 is ANQGSEA. The CDR3 is 15 residues long. The CDR3 DNA reads as TGCAGCGTTGAGGGAGGGAGTCCTGGGGCCATCGTCCTGACTTTC. Translation gives CSVEGGSPGAIVLTF. Combining the CDR3 with reference TRBV29-1 and TRBJ2-6 gives the whole variable domain SAVISQKPSRDICQRGTSLTIQCQVDSQVTMMFWYRQQPGQSLTLIATANQGSEATYESGFVIDKFPISRPNLTFSTLTVSNMSPEDSSIYLCSVEGGSPGAIVLTFGAGSRLTVL.

In this sample, this clonotype turned up a few times. V usage is TRBV20-1 and J usage is TRBJ2-5; D might be TRBD2 (7 bases). V dropped 6 bases and J dropped 4 bases, with 21 bases sitting between them. CDR3 size: 15 residues. Germline V gene sequence: CDR1 DFQATT, CDR2 SNEGSKA (reference sequence). The CDR3 coding sequence is TGCAGTGCCCCGAAAGGGGGAGGGCCGGGAGAGACCCAGTACTTC. The encoded protein is CSAPKGGGPGETQYF.

At least ten counts were recorded for this clonotype. This chain uses TRBV11-2 with TRBJ2-5; 8 positions agree with TRBD2. CDR1 SGHAT and CDR2 FQNNGV come from the germline V gene. V lost 1 base and J lost 2; bases outside the gene matches: 12. The CDR3 contains 18 residues. The CDR3 is CASSLVKFMTSAQETQYF. The CDR3 nucleotides read TGTGCCAGCAGCTTAGTCAAATTTATGACTAGCGCTCAAGAGACCCAGTACTTC.

V is TRBV14 and J is TRBJ1-1, with TRBD1 as a possible D gene (5 bases). The CDR3 extends over 13 amino acids. V gave up 4 bases and J gave up 4 bases, with 10 bases separating them. Looked up from germline, CDR1 is SGHDN and CDR2 is FVKESK. The CDR3 nucleotides are TGTGCCAGCAGCCTGGGGGTGCGCACTGAAGCTTTCTTT. Amino acid sequence: CASSLGVRTEAFF.

This clonotype was counted only a few times. The V gene is TRBV5-1, the J gene TRBJ1-5; D gene unclear. The CDR3 spans 15 residues. In germline, CDR1 is SGHRS, CDR2 YFSETQ. Trimming shortened V by 2 bases and J by 4 bases, and 13 bases separated the two germline ends. CDR3 sequence: CASSFTGGKNQPQHF. The CDR3, as DNA: TGCGCCAGCAGCTTCACGGGTGGGAAGAATCAGCCCCAGCATTTT.

This clonotype was detected ten times or more. The chain's CDR3 is CASTPRTRSYEQYF. For the CDR3, the DNA is TGTGCCAGCACCCCCCGGACTCGCTCCTACGAGCAGTACTTC. The V gene is TRBV12-3 or TRBV12-4, the J gene TRBJ2-7; weak D call: TRBD2 (5 bases). V lost 7 bases and J 0 bases, leaving 13 bases between the germline ends. The CDR3 totals 14 residues.

The rearrangement joins TRBV5-4 to TRBJ1-2; tentatively, D is TRBD1 (5 bases). Germline V gives CDR1 SGHNT, CDR2 YYREEE (reference sequence). The CDR3 is made up of 11 amino acids. V was shortened by 4 bases and J by 8 bases, with 9 bases between the two germline ends. The CDR3: CASSPGWGYTF. CDR3 bases: TGTGCCAGCAGCCCAGGGTGGGGCTACACCTTC.

The sample holds many counts of this clonotype. The rearrangement joins TRBV5-1 to TRBJ2-2, with D possibly called TRBD1 or TRBD2 (5 bases each). Trimming shortened V by 4 bases and J by 0 bases, and 10 bases separated the two germline ends. The germline V gene has CDR1 SGHRS and CDR2 YFSETQ. CDR3 length: 15 residues. The CDR3 protein is CASSPRGTNTGELFF. The CDR3 nucleotides are TGCGCCAGCAGCCCCCGGGGCACGAACACCGGGGAGCTGTTTTTT. Full variable domain (rest looked up from reference TRBV5-1 and TRBJ2-2): KAGVTQTPRYLIKTRGQQVTLSCSPISGHRSVSWYQQTPGQGLQFLFEYFSETQRNKGNFPGRFSGRQFSNSRSEMNVSTLELGDSALYLCASSPRGTNTGELFFGEGSRLTVL.

This clonotype was observed at least ten times. The gene calls are TRBV4-2 and TRBJ2-1, with D possibly being TRBD1 (5 bases). The length of the CDR3 is 14 residues. Trimming removed 1 base from V and 10 bases from J, with 14 bases in between. CDR1 and CDR2 from the germline V gene are LGHNA and YNFKEQ. CDR3 residues: CASSQGDPGREQFF. CDR3 DNA sequence: TGTGCCAGCAGCCAAGGAGACCCAGGGCGGGAGCAGTTCTTC.

This clonotype was observed a handful of times. The V gene is TRBV6-2 or TRBV6-3, the J gene TRBJ1-5; weak D call: TRBD1 (5 bases). The CDR3 has 13 amino acids. The ends were cut back, 6 bases at V and 7 bases at J, with 13 bases in the middle. Per germline, CDR1 MNHEY and CDR2 SVGEGT. DNA for the CDR3: TGTGCCAGCAGCCGGGGACGGCGACAGCCCCAGCATTTT. Translated: CASSRGRRQPQHF.

There are many counts of this clonotype. The chain is built from TRBV3-1 and TRBJ2-7, with 7 bases lining up with TRBD1. Per germline, CDR1 LGHDT and CDR2 YNNKEL (reference sequence). The CDR3 extends over 17 amino acids. V was clipped by 0 bases and J by 2 bases; unmatched bases: 10. The CDR3 loop reads CASSQDLGTVVAYEQYF. DNA for the CDR3: TGTGCCAGCAGCCAAGATCTCGGGACAGTAGTCGCCTACGAGCAGTACTTC.

The CDR3: CASSMEASLYNEQFF. The CDR3, as DNA: TGTGCCAGCAGCATGGAGGCTAGTTTATACAATGAGCAGTTCTTC. The chain has TRBV7-2 and TRBJ2-1; TRBD2 is a possible D gene (5 bases). Trimming left V 5 bases short and J 4 bases short, with 15 bases between. The germline V gene encodes CDR1 SGHTA and CDR2 FQGNSA. CDR3 length: 15 amino acids.

This clonotype was detected a few times. The chain is built from TRBV12-3 or TRBV12-4 and TRBJ2-1; a possible D gene is TRBD2 (5 bases). The germline V and J ends were trimmed by 6 bases and 7 bases, with 10 bases remaining between them. The CDR3 runs to 12 residues. The CDR3 spells CASRSIANEQFF. The CDR3 DNA follows: TGTGCCAGCAGGTCTATAGCGAATGAGCAGTTCTTC.

This clonotype came up many times. The J gene is TRBJ2-7, the V gene TRBV28, with 13 bases matching TRBD2. The V gene's germline CDR1 is MDHEN and CDR2 SYDVKM. Losses at the gene ends were 6 bases for V and 4 bases for J; bases not matched to a gene: 6. This CDR3 spans 15 amino acids. The DNA of the CDR3 is TGTGCCAGCAGCCCCGGGACTAGCGGGAATTACGAGCAGTACTTC. This codes for CASSPGTSGNYEQYF.

This clonotype was seen repeatedly, ten times or more. V gene TRBV7-9 combines with J gene TRBJ1-5; TRBD1 is a possible D gene (6 bases). The V gene's germline CDR1 is SEHNR and CDR2 FQNEAQ (reference sequence). Between the trimmed V and J ends, which lost 5 bases and 2 bases, there was a span of 13 bases. The CDR3 has 15 residues. The CDR3 region has the DNA TGTGCCAGCAGCAGCGGACAGTACGGCAATCAGCCCCAGCATTTT. Protein sequence: CASSSGQYGNQPQHF.

This clonotype was recorded many times. V and J are TRBV29-1 and TRBJ2-6; D is perhaps TRBD1 (5 bases). CDR3 size: 15 residues. The V end was cut by 6 bases, the J end by 4 bases, with 16 bases between. In germline, CDR1 is SQVTM, CDR2 ANQGSEA. The CDR3 sequence: CSVVSSREGANVLTF. CDR3 sequence (DNA): TGCAGCGTCGTCTCGTCCAGGGAAGGGGCCAACGTCCTGACTTTC.

The V and J genes are TRBV30 and TRBJ2-7; TRBD2 matches 10 bases. This CDR3 comprises 14 residues. CDR1 and CDR2 (germline): GTSNPN, SVGIG (reference sequence). After removal of 7 bases from V and 4 bases from J, the junction contained 10 bases not matched to a gene. This CDR3 is CASARGTSVYEQYF. The CDR3, as DNA: TGTGCCTCAGCAAGGGGGACTAGCGTTTACGAGCAGTACTTC.

This clonotype was recorded many times. The chain uses TRBV2 and TRBJ2-3; tentative D call: TRBD1 (7 bases). Germline V gene sequence: CDR1 SNHLY, CDR2 FYNNEI. Between the trimmed V and J ends, which lost 3 bases and 2 bases, there was a span of 12 bases. The CDR3 is 15 amino acids. CDR3: CASSDSGGHTDTQYF. CDR3 DNA sequence: TGTGCCAGCAGTGATTCAGGGGGGCACACAGATACGCAGTATTTT.

This clonotype was seen only a few times. V usage is TRBV12-3 or TRBV12-4 and J usage is TRBJ1-3; D is perhaps TRBD1 (6 bases). V was pared by 5 bases and J by 2 bases, with 10 bases between. The CDR3 length is 14 residues. CDR3 loop: CASSGTFPGNTIYF. The CDR3 nucleotides read TGTGCCAGCAGTGGGACATTCCCTGGAAACACCATATATTTT.

This clonotype has a count of ten or more. The CDR3 spells CASQPPGVGLDEQFF. In nucleotides, the CDR3 is TGTGCCAGCCAGCCCCCTGGAGTAGGTCTCGATGAGCAGTTCTTC. The chain links TRBV12-3 or TRBV12-4 to TRBJ2-1; D unclear. The V and J ends lost 8 bases and 8 bases respectively, with 22 bases between them. This CDR3 comprises 15 residues.

This clonotype occurred many times. This chain uses TRBV3-1 with TRBJ2-7; D gene uncertain. Germline lookup yields CDR1 LGHDT and CDR2 YNNKEL (reference sequence). This CDR3 contains 13 residues. The V and J ends lost 3 bases and 4 bases respectively, with 10 bases between them. Here the CDR3 DNA reads TGTGCCAGCAGCCAGGACGCACCTTACGAGCAGTACTTC. Encoded protein: CASSQDAPYEQYF.

There are a few counts of this clonotype. This sequence joins TRBV12-3 or TRBV12-4 and TRBJ2-6, with D possibly being TRBD1 (6 bases). Trimming pared 6 bases from V and 4 bases from J, leaving 10 bases between. The CDR3 runs 14 residues. CDR3: CASSQGWGANVLTF. The CDR3, as DNA: TGTGCCAGCAGCCAGGGGTGGGGGGCCAACGTCCTGACTTTC.

This clonotype occurred many times. This chain joins TRBV4-2 and TRBJ1-2; D is possibly TRBD1 (5 bases). V was clipped by 1 base and J by 7 bases, with 19 bases between them. Germline assignment: CDR1 LGHNA and CDR2 YNFKEQ. The CDR3 runs 16 residues. The CDR3 nucleotides read TGTGCCAGCAGCCAAGTCGGCGGGGGGAAGAGTTTTGGCTACACCTTC. It specifies CASSQVGGGKSFGYTF.

The table lists this clonotype with many counts. CDR3 region: CATSDPNRYNEQFF. For the CDR3, the DNA is TGTGCCACCAGTGACCCAAACAGGTACAATGAGCAGTTCTTC. The V gene is TRBV15, the J gene TRBJ2-1; maybe TRBD1 (5 bases). This CDR3 spans 14 amino acids. Germline lookup yields CDR1 LNHNV and CDR2 YYDKDF (reference sequence). Trimming stripped 6 bases from V and 4 bases from J, with 13 bases between.

This clonotype appeared many times. The J gene is TRBJ2-5, the V gene TRBV7-2, with D tentatively TRBD1 (6 bases). With 7 bases removed from V and 4 bases from J, the gap between germline ends came to 22 bases. The CDR3 loop spans 16 amino acids. Germline V gene lookup returns CDR1 SGHTA and CDR2 FQGNSA. The CDR3 protein is CASTKGGGIWRETQYF. CDR3 DNA sequence: TGTGCCAGCACCAAAGGGGGTGGGATCTGGAGAGAGACCCAGTACTTC.

In its sample, this clonotype was seen many times. This chain links TRBV29-1 with TRBJ2-1; TRBD2 matches 14 bases. Germline V CDR1 and CDR2: SQVTM, ANQGSEA. The V and J ends lost 3 bases and 7 bases, in that order; junction bases with no gene match: 8. CDR3 length equals 16 residues. The CDR3 region has the DNA TGCAGCGTTGAGGGACTAGCGGGAGCGGGAATGAATGAGCAGTTCTTC. It codes for CSVEGLAGAGMNEQFF.